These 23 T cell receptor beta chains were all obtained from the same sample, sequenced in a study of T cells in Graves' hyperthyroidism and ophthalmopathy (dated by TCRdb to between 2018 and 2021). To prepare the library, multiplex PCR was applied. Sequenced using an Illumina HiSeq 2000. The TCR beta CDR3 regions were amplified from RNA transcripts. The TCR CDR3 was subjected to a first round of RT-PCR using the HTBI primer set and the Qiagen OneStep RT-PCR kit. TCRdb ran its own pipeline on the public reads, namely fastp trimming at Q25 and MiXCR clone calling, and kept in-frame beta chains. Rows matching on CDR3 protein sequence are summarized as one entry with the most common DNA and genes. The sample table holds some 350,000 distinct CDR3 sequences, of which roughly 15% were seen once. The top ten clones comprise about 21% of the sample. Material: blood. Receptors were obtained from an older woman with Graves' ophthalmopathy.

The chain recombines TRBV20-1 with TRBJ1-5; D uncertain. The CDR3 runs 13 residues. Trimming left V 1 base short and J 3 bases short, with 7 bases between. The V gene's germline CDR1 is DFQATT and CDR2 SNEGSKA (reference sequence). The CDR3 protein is CSARGRTNQPQHF. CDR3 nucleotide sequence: TGCAGTGCTAGAGGGCGTACCAATCAGCCCCAGCATTTT.

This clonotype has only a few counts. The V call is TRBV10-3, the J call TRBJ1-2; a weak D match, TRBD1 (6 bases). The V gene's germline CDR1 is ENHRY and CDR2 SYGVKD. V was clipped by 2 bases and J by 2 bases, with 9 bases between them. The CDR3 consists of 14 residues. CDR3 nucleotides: TGTGCCATCAGTGAGGGGGGGCCCAACTATGGCTACACCTTC. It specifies CAISEGGPNYGYTF.

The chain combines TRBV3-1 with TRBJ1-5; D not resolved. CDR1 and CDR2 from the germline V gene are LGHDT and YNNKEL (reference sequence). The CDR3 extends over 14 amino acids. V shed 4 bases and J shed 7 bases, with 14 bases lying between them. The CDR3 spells CASSPGPRSQPQHF. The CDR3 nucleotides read TGTGCCAGCAGCCCCGGCCCCCGGAGCCAGCCCCAGCATTTT.

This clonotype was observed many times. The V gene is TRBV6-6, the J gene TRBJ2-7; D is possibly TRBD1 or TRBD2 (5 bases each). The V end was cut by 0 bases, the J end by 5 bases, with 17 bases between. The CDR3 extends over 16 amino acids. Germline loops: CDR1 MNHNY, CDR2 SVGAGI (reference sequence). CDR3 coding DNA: TGTGCCAGCAGTTACTCAAGGGACGCGATACCAGACGAGCAGTACTTC. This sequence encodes CASSYSRDAIPDEQYF.

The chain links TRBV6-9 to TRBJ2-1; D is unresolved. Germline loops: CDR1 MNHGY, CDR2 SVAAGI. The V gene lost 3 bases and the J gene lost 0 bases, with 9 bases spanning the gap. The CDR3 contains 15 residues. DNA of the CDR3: TGTGCCAGCAGTTACGGGTCAAACTCCTACAATGAGCAGTTCTTC. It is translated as CASSYGSNSYNEQFF.

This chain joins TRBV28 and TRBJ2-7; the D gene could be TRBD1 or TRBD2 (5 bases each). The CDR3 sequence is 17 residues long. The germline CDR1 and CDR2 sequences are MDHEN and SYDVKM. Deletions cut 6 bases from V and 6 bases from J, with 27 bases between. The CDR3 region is CASSQFVNGGRNSEQYF. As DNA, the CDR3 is TGTGCCAGCAGCCAGTTTGTTAATGGGGGACGGAACTCCGAGCAGTACTTC.

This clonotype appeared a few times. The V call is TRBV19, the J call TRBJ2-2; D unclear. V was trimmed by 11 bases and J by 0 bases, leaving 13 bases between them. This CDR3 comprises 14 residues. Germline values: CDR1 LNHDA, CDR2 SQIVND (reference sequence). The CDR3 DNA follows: TGTGCCGGCGCCAAAGGGCCGAACACCGGGGAGCTGTTTTTT. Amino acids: CAGAKGPNTGELFF.

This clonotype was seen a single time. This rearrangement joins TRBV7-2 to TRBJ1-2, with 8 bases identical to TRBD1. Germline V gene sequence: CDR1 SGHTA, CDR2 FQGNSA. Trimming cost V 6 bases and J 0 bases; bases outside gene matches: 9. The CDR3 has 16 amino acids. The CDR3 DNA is TGTGCCAGCAGTAGACAGGGGAGGGTGGCTAACTATGGCTACACCTTC. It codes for CASSRQGRVANYGYTF.

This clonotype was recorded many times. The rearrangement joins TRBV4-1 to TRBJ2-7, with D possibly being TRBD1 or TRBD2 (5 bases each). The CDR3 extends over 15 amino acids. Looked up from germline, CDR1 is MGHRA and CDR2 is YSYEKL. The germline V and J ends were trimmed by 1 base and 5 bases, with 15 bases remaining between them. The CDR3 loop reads CASSQAGTMRDEQYF. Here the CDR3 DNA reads TGCGCCAGCAGCCAAGCGGGGACCATGAGGGACGAGCAGTACTTC.

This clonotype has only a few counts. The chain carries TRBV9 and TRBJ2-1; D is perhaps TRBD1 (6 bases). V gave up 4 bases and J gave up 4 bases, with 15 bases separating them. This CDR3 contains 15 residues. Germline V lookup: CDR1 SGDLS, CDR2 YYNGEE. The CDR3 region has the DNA TGTGCCAGCAGCCCCAGGACAGAGATGTACAATGAGCAGTTCTTC. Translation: CASSPRTEMYNEQFF.

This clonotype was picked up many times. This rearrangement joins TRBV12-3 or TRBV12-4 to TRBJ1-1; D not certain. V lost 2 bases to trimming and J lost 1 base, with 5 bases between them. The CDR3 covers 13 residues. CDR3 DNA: TGTGCCAGCAGTTTAACGTGGAACACTGAAGCTTTCTTT. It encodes CASSLTWNTEAFF.

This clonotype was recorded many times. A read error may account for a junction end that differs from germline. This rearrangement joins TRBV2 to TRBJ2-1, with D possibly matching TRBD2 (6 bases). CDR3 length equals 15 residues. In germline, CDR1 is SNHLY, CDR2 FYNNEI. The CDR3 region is CASREDSGTYNEQFF. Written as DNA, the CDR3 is TGTGCCAGCAGAGAAGATAGCGGAACCTACAATGAGCAGTTCTTC.

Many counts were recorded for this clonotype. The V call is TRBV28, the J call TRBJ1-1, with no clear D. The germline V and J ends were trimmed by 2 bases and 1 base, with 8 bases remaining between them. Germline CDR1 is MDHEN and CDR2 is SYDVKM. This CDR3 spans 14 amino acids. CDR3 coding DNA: TGTGCCAGCAGTTTAATCGGCGGGAACACTGAAGCTTTCTTT. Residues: CASSLIGGNTEAFF.

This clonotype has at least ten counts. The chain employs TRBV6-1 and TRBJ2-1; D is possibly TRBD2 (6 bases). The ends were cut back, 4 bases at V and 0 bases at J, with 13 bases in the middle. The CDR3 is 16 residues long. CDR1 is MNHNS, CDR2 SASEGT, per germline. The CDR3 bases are TGTGCCAGCAGTGCCGAGGACGGGAGCTCCTACAATGAGCAGTTCTTC. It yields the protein CASSAEDGSSYNEQFF.

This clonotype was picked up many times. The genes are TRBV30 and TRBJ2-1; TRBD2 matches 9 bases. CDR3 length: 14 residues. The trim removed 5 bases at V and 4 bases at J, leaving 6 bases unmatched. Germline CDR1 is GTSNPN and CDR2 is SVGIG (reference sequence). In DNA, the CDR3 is TGTGCCTGGGGGACTAGCCTCAATTACAATGAGCAGTTCTTC. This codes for CAWGTSLNYNEQFF.

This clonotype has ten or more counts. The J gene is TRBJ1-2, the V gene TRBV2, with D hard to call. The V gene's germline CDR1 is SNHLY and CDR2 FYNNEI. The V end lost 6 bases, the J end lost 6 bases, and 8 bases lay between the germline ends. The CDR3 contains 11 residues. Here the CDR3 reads CASRQEDGYTF. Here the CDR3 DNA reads TGTGCCAGCAGGCAGGAAGATGGCTACACCTTC.

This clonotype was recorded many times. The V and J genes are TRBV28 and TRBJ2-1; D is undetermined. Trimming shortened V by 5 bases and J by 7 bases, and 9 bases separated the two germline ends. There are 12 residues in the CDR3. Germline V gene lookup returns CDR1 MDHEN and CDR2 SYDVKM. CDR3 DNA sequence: TGTGCCAGCAGTGCATGGAAAAATGAGCAGTTCTTC. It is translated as CASSAWKNEQFF.

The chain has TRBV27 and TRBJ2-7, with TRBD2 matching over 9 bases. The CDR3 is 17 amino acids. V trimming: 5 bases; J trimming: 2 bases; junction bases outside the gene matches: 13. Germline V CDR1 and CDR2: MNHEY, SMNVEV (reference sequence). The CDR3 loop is CASSPRSGRAPAYEQYF. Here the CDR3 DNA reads TGTGCCAGCAGTCCGCGTAGCGGGAGAGCGCCCGCCTACGAGCAGTACTTC.

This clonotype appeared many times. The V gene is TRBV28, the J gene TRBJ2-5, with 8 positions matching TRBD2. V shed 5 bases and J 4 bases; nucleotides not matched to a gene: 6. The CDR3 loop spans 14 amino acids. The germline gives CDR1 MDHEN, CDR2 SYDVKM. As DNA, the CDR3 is TGTGCCAGCAGTACCCGCCGGGGGGGAGAGACCCAGTACTTC. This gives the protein CASSTRRGGETQYF.

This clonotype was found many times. The CDR3 sequence is CSARGNIQYF. CDR3 nucleotide sequence: TGCAGTGCTAGAGGAAACATTCAGTACTTC. The chain couples TRBV20-1 to TRBJ2-4; D is undetermined. Germline values: CDR1 DFQATT, CDR2 SNEGSKA (reference sequence). The CDR3 has 10 residues. The V end was cut by 1 base, the J end by 6 bases, with 1 base between.

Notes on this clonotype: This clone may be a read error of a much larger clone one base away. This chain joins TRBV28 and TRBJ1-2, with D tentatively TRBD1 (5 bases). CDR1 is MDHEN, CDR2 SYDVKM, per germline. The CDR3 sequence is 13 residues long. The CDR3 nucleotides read TGTGCCTGCAGTACAGGAATGAGCTATGGCTACACCTTC. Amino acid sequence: CACSTGMSYGYTF.

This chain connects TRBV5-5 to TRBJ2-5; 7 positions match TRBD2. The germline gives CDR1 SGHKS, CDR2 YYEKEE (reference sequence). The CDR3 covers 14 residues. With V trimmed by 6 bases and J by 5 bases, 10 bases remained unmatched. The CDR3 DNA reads TGTGCCAGCATCAAGGGAGGGACTCCGGAGACCCAGTACTTC. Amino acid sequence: CASIKGGTPETQYF. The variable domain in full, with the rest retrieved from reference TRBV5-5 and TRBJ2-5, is DAGVTQSPTHLIKTRGQQVTLRCSPISGHKSVSWYQQVLGQGPQFIFQYYEKEERGRGNFPDRFSARQFPNYSSELNVNALLLGDSALYLCASIKGGTPETQYFGPGTRLLVL.

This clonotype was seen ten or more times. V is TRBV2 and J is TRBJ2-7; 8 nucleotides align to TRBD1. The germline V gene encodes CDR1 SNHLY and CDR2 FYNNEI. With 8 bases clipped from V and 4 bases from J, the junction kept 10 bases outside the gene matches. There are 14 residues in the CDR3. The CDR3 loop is CASVPQGAVYEQYF. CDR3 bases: TGTGCCAGCGTCCCGCAGGGGGCTGTATACGAGCAGTACTTC.